The next 20 T cell receptor beta chains were all read from a single sample in a study of T cell responses to AZD1222 COVID-19 vaccine. Only in-frame clones appear in the TCRdb table, and some are missing; sequencing was by immunoSEQ multiplex PCR. The table shows 130,000 to 150,000 clones, with about nine tenths occurring only once. The sample here was peripheral blood, taken on day 0 of AZD1222 vaccination. Receptors originate from an adult in good health.

V is TRBV19 and J is TRBJ1-1; no clear D. Germline loops: CDR1 LNHDA, CDR2 SQIVND (reference sequence). The CDR3 runs to 13 residues. Trimming shortened V by 6 bases and J by 1 base, and 9 bases separated the two germline ends. The DNA for the CDR3 is TGTGCCAGTAGCGATCAACCGAACACTGAAGCTTTCTTT. It translates to CASSDQPNTEAFF.

This chain uses TRBV6-2 or TRBV6-3 with TRBJ1-4; D possibly corresponds to TRBD1 (5 bases). CDR3 length: 15 amino acids. V was cut by 2 bases and J by 4 bases, with 11 bases left in between. CDR1 and CDR2 from the germline V gene are MNHEY and SVGEGT. CDR3 in DNA: TGTGCCAGCAGTTACGGGGGGACGGGTAATGAAAAACTGTTTTTT. It specifies CASSYGGTGNEKLFF.

The chain joins TRBV10-3 to TRBJ1-2, with 7 bases aligning to TRBD1. This CDR3 has 13 residues. Germline V gives CDR1 ENHRY, CDR2 SYGVKD. After removal of 6 bases from V and 5 bases from J, the junction contained 6 bases not matched to a gene. CDR3 loop: CAIRGGQEYGYTF. CDR3 in DNA: TGTGCCATCAGGGGCGGACAGGAATATGGCTACACCTTC.

The chain uses TRBV27 and TRBJ1-5; no clear D. The CDR3 is 13 residues long. V dropped 0 bases and J dropped 7 bases, with 7 bases sitting between them. The germline CDR1 and CDR2 sequences are MNHEY and SMNVEV (reference sequence). Here the CDR3 DNA reads TGTGCCAGCAGTTTATCGGGAGGGCAGCCCCAGCATTTT. Translating gives CASSLSGGQPQHF.

The chain recombines TRBV2 with TRBJ1-1, with 12 bases identical to TRBD1. J gave up 6 bases and V 5 bases, and 4 bases lay outside the gene matches. Germline V gene data show CDR1 as SNHLY and CDR2 as FYNNEI. This CDR3 spans 14 amino acids. DNA for the CDR3: TGTGCCAGCAGTCGAGGGACAGGGGGCCCTGAAGCTTTCTTT. As protein: CASSRGTGGPEAFF.

The chain employs TRBV4-1 and TRBJ2-5; perhaps TRBD2 as D (6 bases). The germline V gene encodes CDR1 MGHRA and CDR2 YSYEKL. V lost 1 base to trimming and J lost 2 bases, with 8 bases between them. The CDR3 runs to 14 residues. The CDR3 region has the DNA TGCGCCAGCAGCCAAGCAGGGACTCAAGAGACCCAGTACTTC. Protein sequence: CASSQAGTQETQYF.

This clone was counted only a few times. The rearrangement uses TRBV3-1 (or the pseudogene TRBV3-2) and TRBJ1-2; D is undetermined. V was clipped by 5 bases and J by 1 base, with 11 bases between them. The V gene's germline CDR1 is LGHDT and CDR2 YNNKEL (reference sequence). The CDR3 length is 14 residues. The DNA for the CDR3 is TGTGCCAGCAGCTCCCTTCTGATTAACTATGGCTACACCTTC. Encoded protein: CASSSLLINYGYTF.

The J gene is TRBJ1-3, the V gene TRBV6-1; D may be TRBD1 (6 bases). Germline-derived CDR1 and CDR2 are MNHNS and SASEGT. The CDR3 has 18 residues. V gave up 1 base and J gave up 2 bases, with 18 bases separating them. The CDR3 DNA reads TGTGCCAGCAGTGAAGGGTTTAGGGGGGGGTCCGCTGGAAACACCATATATTTT. Protein: CASSEGFRGGSAGNTIYF.

The V call is TRBV4-2, the J call TRBJ1-2; D not resolved. The CDR3 has 14 residues. Trimming took 1 base from V and 4 from J, leaving 10 bases between them. Germline V lookup: CDR1 LGHNA, CDR2 YNFKEQ. CDR3 DNA: TGTGCCAGCAGCCAAGTGATACAGTCCTATGGCTACACCTTC. Translating it yields CASSQVIQSYGYTF.

J is TRBJ1-2 and V is TRBV20-1; D is undetermined. The germline gives CDR1 DFQATT, CDR2 SNEGSKA (reference sequence). The CDR3 sequence is 10 residues long. Trimming removed 4 bases from V and 7 bases from J, with 7 bases in between. The CDR3 is CSATDTGYTF. The CDR3 DNA reads TGCAGTGCTACCGACACTGGCTACACCTTC.

This clone was observed a single time. The CDR3 spells CASSFRGRGTEAFF. The CDR3 DNA is TGTGCCAGCAGCTTCAGGGGGCGGGGGACTGAAGCTTTCTTT. The chain employs TRBV5-8 and TRBJ1-1, with TRBD1 matching 8 bases. The length of the CDR3 is 14 residues. Germline V gives CDR1 SGHTS, CDR2 YDEGEE. V gave up 2 bases and J gave up 5 bases; unmatched junction bases: 5.

The chain has TRBV19 and TRBJ1-5; 7 bases line up with TRBD1. Per germline, CDR1 LNHDA and CDR2 SQIVND (reference sequence). V lost 4 bases and J lost 4; bases outside the gene matches: 10. The CDR3 spans 16 residues. DNA of the CDR3: TGTGCCAGTAGTAAGGAGACAGGGCGCGGGAATCAGCCCCAGCATTTT. It specifies CASSKETGRGNQPQHF.

V and J are TRBV6-5 and TRBJ2-3; TRBD2 might be the D (5 bases). This CDR3 has 13 residues. V lost 8 bases to trimming and J lost 4 bases, with 13 bases between them. Germline V gene sequence: CDR1 MNHEY, CDR2 SVGAGI. This CDR3 reads CASQGRIPDTQYF. The CDR3 DNA follows: TGTGCCAGCCAAGGGAGAATCCCAGATACGCAGTATTTT.

This chain links TRBV6-5 with TRBJ2-3; 10 positions match TRBD2. CDR3 length: 13 residues. From germline, CDR1 is MNHEY and CDR2 SVGAGI. V lost 7 bases to trimming and J lost 6 bases; unmatched junction nucleotides: 4. CDR3 sequence (DNA): TGTGCCAGCAACCTAGCGGGGGCGGATACGCAGTATTTT. Translated, it gives CASNLAGADTQYF.

The chain uses TRBV29-1 and TRBJ1-3, with 7 bases identical to TRBD1. This CDR3 has 17 residues. The germline CDR1 and CDR2 sequences are SQVTM and ANQGSEA. Trimming at V came to 0 bases and at J to 0 bases, leaving 8 bases not matched to a gene. Written as DNA, the CDR3 is TGCAGCGTTGAAGAGGCGGGACAGACGTACTCTGGAAACACCATATATTTT. Residues: CSVEEAGQTYSGNTIYF.

This clone was seen just once. The J gene is TRBJ2-1, the V gene TRBV11-3, with 7 nucleotides matching TRBD2. Germline loops: CDR1 SGHNT, CDR2 YENEEA. J lost 3 bases, V lost 4 bases, and 3 bases had no gene match. The CDR3 length is 14 residues. The CDR3 protein is CASSSRGDYNEQFF. As DNA, the CDR3 is TGTGCCAGCAGCTCTCGGGGGGACTACAATGAGCAGTTCTTC. The full variable domain, its missing parts supplied by reference TRBV11-3 and TRBJ2-1, is EAGVVQSPRYKIIEKKQPVAFWCNPISGHNTLYWYLQNLGQGPELLIRYENEEAVDDSQLPKDRFSAERLKGVDSTLKIQPAELGDSAVYLCASSSRGDYNEQFFGPGTRLTVL.

The chain recombines TRBV7-3 with TRBJ2-2, with TRBD2 identical over 8 bases. The CDR3 has 16 residues. Germline V gene data show CDR1 as SGHTA and CDR2 as FQGTGA. J lost 0 bases, V lost 6 bases, and 6 bases had no gene match. The CDR3 loop is CASRAPGLANTGELFF. In DNA form, the CDR3 reads TGTGCCAGCAGGGCACCGGGACTAGCGAACACCGGGGAGCTGTTTTTT.

The J gene is TRBJ1-2, the V gene TRBV5-1; D is ambiguous. The CDR3 is 13 amino acids. The germline V gene has CDR1 SGHRS and CDR2 YFSETQ. Trimming took off 3 bases at V and 6 bases at J, with 12 bases between the two ends. The DNA of the CDR3 is TGCGCCAGCAGCTCCGACCTCCCTAATGGCTACACCTTC. This codes for CASSSDLPNGYTF.

CDR3 sequence reads: CASSYPYGTEFYGYTF. The CDR3 region has the DNA TGTGCCAGCAGTTACCCGTACGGGACTGAGTTCTATGGCTACACCTTC. The chain couples TRBV6-2 or TRBV6-3 to TRBJ1-2; a weak D match, TRBD1 (5 bases). The CDR3 runs to 16 residues. Germline V gene data show CDR1 as MNHEY and CDR2 as SVGEGT. V was shortened by 2 bases and J by 4 bases, with 17 bases between the two germline ends.

The chain joins TRBV5-4 to TRBJ1-6; 7 bases match TRBD1. V trimming: 4 bases; J trimming: 7 bases; junction bases outside the gene matches: 8. This CDR3 is 15 amino acids long. CDR1 SGHNT and CDR2 YYREEE come from the germline V gene (reference sequence). The CDR3 spells CASSTEQGRNSPLHF. The DNA of the CDR3 is TGTGCCAGCAGCACAGAACAGGGGCGGAATTCACCCCTCCACTTT.